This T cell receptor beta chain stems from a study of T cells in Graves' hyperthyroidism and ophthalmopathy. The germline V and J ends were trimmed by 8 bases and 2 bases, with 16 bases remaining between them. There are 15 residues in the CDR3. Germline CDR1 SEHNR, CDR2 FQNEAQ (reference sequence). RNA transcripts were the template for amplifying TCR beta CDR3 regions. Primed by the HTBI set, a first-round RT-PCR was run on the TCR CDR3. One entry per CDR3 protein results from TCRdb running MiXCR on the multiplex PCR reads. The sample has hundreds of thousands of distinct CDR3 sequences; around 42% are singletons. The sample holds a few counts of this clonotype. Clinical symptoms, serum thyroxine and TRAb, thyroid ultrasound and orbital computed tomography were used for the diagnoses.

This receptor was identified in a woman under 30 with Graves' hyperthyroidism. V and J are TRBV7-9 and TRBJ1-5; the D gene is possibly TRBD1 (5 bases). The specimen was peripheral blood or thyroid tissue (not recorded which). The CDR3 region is CASRLGPDRNQPQHF. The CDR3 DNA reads TGTGCCAGCCGCCTGGGGCCGGATCGCAATCAGCCCCAGCATTTT.